This paragraph covers one TCR beta chain sequence. Original data processing: Amplifying reference gene primers gave estimates of nucleated cell counts. The method was immunoSEQ multiplex PCR; TCRdb's version includes in-frame clones alone and lacks a portion of them. Clonal size and the V and J genes are those of that table, whereas D and trimming came from the DNA. The table includes about 97,000 clones, approximately 82% detected once. This entry comes from a study of blood T cell repertoires in COVID-19. Looking at the study overall: Acute and convalescent COVID-19 samples came from the United States, Italy and Spain. T cells, B-cell-depleted T cells, or PBMCs supplied cDNA or gDNA.

CDR3 length: 12 amino acids. The V gene's germline CDR1 is SGHRS and CDR2 YFSETQ. Trimming left V 0 bases short and J 9 bases short, with 7 bases between. Specimen: peripheral blood. The chain links TRBV5-1 to TRBJ2-1; a weak D match, TRBD2 (5 bases). This TCR was sampled from a man between 65 and 85 years old with acute or convalescent COVID-19. This CDR3 reads CASSLERGEQFF. CDR3 nucleotides: TGCGCCAGCAGCTTGGAACGGGGTGAGCAGTTCTTC.